This is a list of T cell receptor beta chains from one sample in a study of cytomegalovirus exposure and HLA in healthy donors. The protocol was immunoSEQ multiplex PCR, while the TCRdb copy is restricted to in-frame clones and leaves out a portion. This sample carries 100,000 to 150,000 clones, 75% to 90% of them seen once, and the ten largest clones take around 1.1%. The sequenced sample consisted of PBMCs. These receptors all stem from a woman aged 18-29 years in good health and CMV-seronegative. Each CDR3 is given with its conserved first and last residue. D genes are given only for firm matches. Size is stated for part of the rows, as once, few or many counts, or as a class when the clone is expanded.

TRBV28	NA	few	TRBJ1-5	CASSLGGGSQPQHF	TGTGCCAGCAGTTTAGGGGGGGGCAGCCAGCCCCAGCATTTT
TRBV30	TRBD1	NA	TRBJ1-2	CAWSGRTGGASGYTF	TGTGCCTGGAGTGGCCGGACAGGGGGCGCGAGTGGCTACACCTTC
TRBV7-8	TRBD1	NA	TRBJ1-6	CASSSRRPTGRQNSPLHF	TGTGCCAGCAGCTCCCGCCGACCGACAGGGCGGCAGAATTCACCCCTCCACTTT
TRBV19	TRBD1	NA	TRBJ1-5	CASSRQGRNQPQHF	TGTGCCAGTAGTAGACAGGGACGGAATCAGCCCCAGCATTTT
TRBV6-1	TRBD1	NA	TRBJ2-5	CASSGLGTGGRETQYF	TGTGCCAGCAGTGGTCTGGGGACAGGGGGTAGGGAGACCCAGTACTTC
TRBV6-5	NA	NA	TRBJ1-5	CASSYGGNQPQHF	TGTGCCAGCAGTTACGGCGGGAATCAGCCCCAGCATTTT
TRBV5-1	TRBD1	NA	TRBJ1-1	CASSPLPGTGGAEAFF	TGCGCCAGCAGCCCACTTCCCGGGACAGGGGGGGCTGAAGCTTTCTTT
TRBV10-2	TRBD2	NA	TRBJ2-1	CASSFPGLAGNEQFF	TGCGCCAGCAGTTTCCCGGGACTAGCGGGTAATGAGCAGTTCTTC
TRBV11-2	NA	NA	TRBJ1-2	CASSALDSYGYTF	TGTGCCAGCAGCGCCCTCGACAGCTATGGCTACACCTTC
TRBV5-1	TRBD1	NA	TRBJ2-3	CASSHKGRDRGSWSTDTQYF	TGCGCCAGCAGCCATAAGGGCCGGGACAGGGGTTCATGGAGCACAGATACGCAGTATTTT
TRBV28	NA	NA	TRBJ2-6	CATNRAGANVLTF	TGTGCCACCAACAGGGCTGGGGCCAACGTCCTGACTTTC
TRBV6-1	NA	NA	TRBJ1-2	CASSETQIYGYTF	TGTGCCAGCAGTGAAACACAAATCTATGGCTACACCTTC
TRBV7-9	NA	NA	TRBJ1-1	CASSLFSENTEAFF	TGTGCCAGCAGCTTATTTTCAGAGAACACTGAAGCTTTCTTT
TRBV5-1	TRBD2	once	TRBJ2-3	CASSETKGSGNTDTQYF	TGCGCCAGCAGCGAGACTAAGGGTAGCGGGAACACAGATACGCAGTATTTT
TRBV29-1	NA	NA	TRBJ2-4	CSVSENIQYF	TGCAGCGTCTCCGAAAACATTCAGTACTTC
TRBV5-6	TRBD1	NA	TRBJ2-3	CASSLPGTETDTQYF	TGTGCCAGCAGCCTACCTGGGACAGAGACAGATACGCAGTATTTT